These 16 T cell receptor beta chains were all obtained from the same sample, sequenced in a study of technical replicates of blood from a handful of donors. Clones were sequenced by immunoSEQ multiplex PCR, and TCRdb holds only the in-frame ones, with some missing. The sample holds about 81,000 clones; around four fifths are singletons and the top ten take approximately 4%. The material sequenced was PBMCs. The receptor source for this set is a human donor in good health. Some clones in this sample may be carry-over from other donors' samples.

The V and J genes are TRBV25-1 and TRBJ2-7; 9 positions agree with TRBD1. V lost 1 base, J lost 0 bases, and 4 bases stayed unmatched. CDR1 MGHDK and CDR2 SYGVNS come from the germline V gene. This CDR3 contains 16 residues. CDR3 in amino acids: CASSELGTGSSYEQYF. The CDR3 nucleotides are TGTGCCAGCAGTGAATTGGGGACAGGGAGCTCCTACGAGCAGTACTTC.

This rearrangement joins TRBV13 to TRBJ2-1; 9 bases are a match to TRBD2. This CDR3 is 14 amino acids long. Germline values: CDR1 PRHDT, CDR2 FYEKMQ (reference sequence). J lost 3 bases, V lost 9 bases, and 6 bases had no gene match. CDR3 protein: CASTRLADYNEQFF. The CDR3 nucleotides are TGTGCCAGTACTAGACTAGCGGACTACAATGAGCAGTTCTTC.

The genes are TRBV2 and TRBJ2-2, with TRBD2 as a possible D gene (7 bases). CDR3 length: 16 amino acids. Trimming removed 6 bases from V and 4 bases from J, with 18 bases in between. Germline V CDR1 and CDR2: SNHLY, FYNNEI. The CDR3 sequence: CASRRGGGGSTGELFF. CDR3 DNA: TGTGCCAGCAGAAGGGGGGGTGGGGGTTCCACCGGGGAGCTGTTTTTT.

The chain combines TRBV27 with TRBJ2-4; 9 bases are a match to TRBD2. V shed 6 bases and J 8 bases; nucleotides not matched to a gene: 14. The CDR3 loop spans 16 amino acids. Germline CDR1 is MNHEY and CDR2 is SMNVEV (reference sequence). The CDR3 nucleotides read TGTGCCAGCAGAACCGGGACTAGCCCCCGGGGCGACATTCAGTACTTC. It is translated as CASRTGTSPRGDIQYF.

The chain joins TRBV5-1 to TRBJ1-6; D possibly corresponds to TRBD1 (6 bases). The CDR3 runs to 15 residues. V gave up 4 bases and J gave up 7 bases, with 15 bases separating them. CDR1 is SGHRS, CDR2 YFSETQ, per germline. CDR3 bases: TGCGCCAGCAGCGGGGGCCTCCCCCGAAATTCACCCCTCCACTTT. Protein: CASSGGLPRNSPLHF.

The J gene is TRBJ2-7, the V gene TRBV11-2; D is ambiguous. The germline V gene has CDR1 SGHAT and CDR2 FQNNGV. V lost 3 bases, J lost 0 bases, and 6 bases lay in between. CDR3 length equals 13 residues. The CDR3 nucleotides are TGTGCCAGCAGCTTCGACACCTCCTACGAGCAGTACTTC. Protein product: CASSFDTSYEQYF.

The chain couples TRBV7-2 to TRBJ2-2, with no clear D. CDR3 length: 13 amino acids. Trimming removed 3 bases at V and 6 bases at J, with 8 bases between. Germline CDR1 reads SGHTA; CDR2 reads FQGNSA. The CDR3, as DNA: TGTGCCAGCAGCTTCCGGGTCCCCGGGGAGCTGTTTTTT. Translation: CASSFRVPGELFF.

The chain's CDR3 is CASSHRRDTEAFF. The CDR3 bases are TGTGCCAGCAGCCATCGCCGGGACACTGAAGCTTTCTTT. The genes are TRBV4-2 and TRBJ1-1; no clear D. The CDR3 consists of 13 residues. The germline V gene has CDR1 LGHNA and CDR2 YNFKEQ. The V and J ends lost 3 bases and 3 bases respectively, with 8 bases between them.

CDR3 DNA: TGCGCCAGCAGCCAAGATGGTGACAATTATATGGATACGCAGTATTTT. Translated, it gives CASSQDGDNYMDTQYF. The rearrangement uses TRBV4-3 and TRBJ2-3; the D is unclear. V lost 0 bases to trimming and J lost 6 bases, with 16 bases between them. Germline-derived CDR1 and CDR2 are LGHNA and YSLEER. The CDR3 consists of 16 residues.

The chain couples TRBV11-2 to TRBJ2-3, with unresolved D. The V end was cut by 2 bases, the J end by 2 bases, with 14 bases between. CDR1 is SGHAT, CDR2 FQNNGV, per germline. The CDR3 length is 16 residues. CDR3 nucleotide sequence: TGTGCCAGCAGCTTAATGGTTAGCCCTACCACAGATACGCAGTATTTT. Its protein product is CASSLMVSPTTDTQYF.

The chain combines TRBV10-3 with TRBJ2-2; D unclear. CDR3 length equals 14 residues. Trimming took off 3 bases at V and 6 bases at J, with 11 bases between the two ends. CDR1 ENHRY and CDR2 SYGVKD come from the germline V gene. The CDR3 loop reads CAISDTPVSGELFF. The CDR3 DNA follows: TGTGCCATCAGTGATACGCCGGTTTCCGGGGAGCTGTTTTTT.

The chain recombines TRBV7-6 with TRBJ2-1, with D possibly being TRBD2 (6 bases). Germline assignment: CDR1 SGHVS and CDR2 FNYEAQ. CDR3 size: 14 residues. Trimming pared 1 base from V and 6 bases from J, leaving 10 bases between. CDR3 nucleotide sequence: TGTGCCAGCAGCTTAGAGTCCGGGGGCAATGAGCAGTTCTTC. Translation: CASSLESGGNEQFF.

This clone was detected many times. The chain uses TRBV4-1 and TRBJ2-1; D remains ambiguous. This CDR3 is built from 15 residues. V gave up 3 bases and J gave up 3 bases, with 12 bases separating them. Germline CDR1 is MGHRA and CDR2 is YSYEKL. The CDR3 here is CASSQLPTFYNEQFF. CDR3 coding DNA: TGCGCCAGCAGCCAGCTCCCCACATTCTACAATGAGCAGTTCTTC.

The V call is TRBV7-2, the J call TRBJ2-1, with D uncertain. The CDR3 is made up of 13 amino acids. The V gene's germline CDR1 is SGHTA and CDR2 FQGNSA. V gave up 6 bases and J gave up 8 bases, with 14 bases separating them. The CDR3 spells CASSRGRRDEQFF. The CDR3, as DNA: TGTGCCAGCAGTCGTGGAAGACGGGATGAGCAGTTCTTC.

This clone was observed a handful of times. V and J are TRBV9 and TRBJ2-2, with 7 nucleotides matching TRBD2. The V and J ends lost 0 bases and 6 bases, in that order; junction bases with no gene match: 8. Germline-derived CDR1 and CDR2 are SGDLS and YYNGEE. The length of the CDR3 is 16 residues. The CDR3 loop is CASSVAEGGIPGELFF. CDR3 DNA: TGTGCCAGCAGCGTAGCTGAGGGAGGGATACCCGGGGAGCTGTTTTTT.

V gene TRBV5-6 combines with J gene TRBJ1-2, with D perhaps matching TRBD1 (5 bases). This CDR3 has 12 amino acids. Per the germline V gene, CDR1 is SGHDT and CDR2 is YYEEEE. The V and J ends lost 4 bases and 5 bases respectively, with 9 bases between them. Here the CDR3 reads CASSADRYGYTF. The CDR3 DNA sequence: TGTGCCAGCAGCGCAGACAGATATGGCTACACCTTC. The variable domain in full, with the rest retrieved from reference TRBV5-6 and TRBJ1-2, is DAGVTQSPTHLIKTRGQQVTLRCSPKSGHDTVSWYQQALGQGPQFIFQYYEEEERQRGNFPDRFSGHQFPNYSSELNVNALLLGDSALYLCASSADRYGYTFGSGTRLTVV.